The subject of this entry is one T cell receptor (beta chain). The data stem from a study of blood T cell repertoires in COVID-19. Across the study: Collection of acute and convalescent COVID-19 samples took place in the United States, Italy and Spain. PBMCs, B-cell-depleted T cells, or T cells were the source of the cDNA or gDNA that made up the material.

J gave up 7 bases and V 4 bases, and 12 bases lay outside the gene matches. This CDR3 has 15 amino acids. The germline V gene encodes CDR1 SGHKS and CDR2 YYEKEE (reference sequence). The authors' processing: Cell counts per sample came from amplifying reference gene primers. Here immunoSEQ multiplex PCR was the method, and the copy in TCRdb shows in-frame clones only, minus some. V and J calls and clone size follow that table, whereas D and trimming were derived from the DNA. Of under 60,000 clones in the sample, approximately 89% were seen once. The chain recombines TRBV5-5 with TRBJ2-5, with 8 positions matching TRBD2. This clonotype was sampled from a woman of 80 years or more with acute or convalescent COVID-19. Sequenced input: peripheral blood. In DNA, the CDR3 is TGTGCCAGCAGCCCGCGAGGGGGACTAGAAGGGACCCAGTACTTC. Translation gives CASSPRGGLEGTQYF.